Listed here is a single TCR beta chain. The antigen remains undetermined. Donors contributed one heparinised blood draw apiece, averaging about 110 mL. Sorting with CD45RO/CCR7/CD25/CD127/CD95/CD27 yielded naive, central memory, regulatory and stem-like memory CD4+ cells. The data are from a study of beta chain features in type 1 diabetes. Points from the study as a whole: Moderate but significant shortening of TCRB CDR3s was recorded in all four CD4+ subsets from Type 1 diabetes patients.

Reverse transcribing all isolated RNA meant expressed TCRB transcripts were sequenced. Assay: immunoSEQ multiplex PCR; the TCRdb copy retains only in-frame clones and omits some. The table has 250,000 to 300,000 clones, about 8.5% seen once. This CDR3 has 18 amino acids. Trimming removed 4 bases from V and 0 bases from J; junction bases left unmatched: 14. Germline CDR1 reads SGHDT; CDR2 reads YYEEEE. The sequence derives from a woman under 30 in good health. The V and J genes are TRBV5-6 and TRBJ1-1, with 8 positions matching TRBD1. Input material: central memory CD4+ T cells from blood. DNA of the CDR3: TGTGCCAGCAGCCCTCGATCGGGACAGGTCATTATGAACACTGAAGCTTTCTTT. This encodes CASSPRSGQVIMNTEAFF.